This TCR beta chain was found in a study of regulatory T cells in long-lasting Graves disease (dated by TCRdb to about 2021). Regarding the study in general: Newly diagnosed Graves' disease patients had taken antithyroid drugs for less than 3 months. The study was registered as a clinical trial and conducted in China. A total of about 33 samples underwent TCR sequencing: about 13 from persistent and around 20 from newly diagnosed Graves' disease patients. This study used TCR sequencing and RNA sequencing of peripheral blood to compare persistent Graves' disease patients against newly diagnosed Graves' disease patients.

What the authors observed across the whole study: Preferential use of TRBV28, TRBJ1-2 and TRBJ2-5 was observed in persistent disease, whereas TRBV20-1 and TRBJ2-1 were favored in newly diagnosed disease. A larger number of public clonotypes was shared among persistent patients (approximately 3,000) than among newly diagnosed patients (more than 850). Only peripheral blood was studied, because thyroid tissue, the primary lesion, was inaccessible. Persistent Graves' disease patients showed lower TCR Shannon entropy and fewer highly expanded clones than newly diagnosed patients, suggesting clonal expansion. Sequencing and analysis were restricted to the TCR beta chain. The authors acknowledged the small sample size as a limitation that may reduce accuracy.

Taken with the paper, the label for time point translates to: newly diagnosed GD, antithyroid drugs for less than 3 months. For both TCR sequencing and RNA sequencing, RNA was extracted from PBMCs using TRIzol. The diagnosis of Graves' disease followed American Thyroid Association guidelines. The patients came from an endocrinology department in Xi'an, China. Each patient gave 7 to 9.5 milliliters of peripheral blood, collected in an EDTA anticoagulant tube. Ficoll Paque Plus density gradient separation was used to isolate PBMCs, and no further T cell sorting was performed. An Agilent 2100 Bioanalyzer and agarose gel were used to check RNA quality, and a NanoDrop 2000 was used to measure RNA concentration. Library creation used multiplex PCR. The listed sequencing device is Illumina HiSeq 4000. CDR3 regions were amplified by Arm-PCR with iRepertoire HTBI primers to construct TCR beta libraries. Before sequencing, the PCR products underwent gel purification. The paper's data handling went like this. Gene usage analysis of CDR3 amino acid clonotypes relied on the roughly 60 TRBV and 14 TRBJ segments identified across samples. COPE and FqMerger were used to merge the filtered high-quality paired reads into contigs. Contigs were aligned with BLAST to IMGT TRBV, TRBD and TRBJ reference genes, and CDR3 was defined per IMGT. Any clonotype with a frequency above 0.1% was classified as a highly expanded clone. Shannon entropy was used to measure repertoire diversity, and the Gini coefficient was used to measure V-J evenness. A clonotype was considered public if more than one individual shared it. In TCRdb, the public reads were trimmed at Q25 with fastp and aligned with MiXCR, with productive beta chains retained. Rows merge per CDR3 protein into single entries with the most common DNA and genes. In this record, the V and J calls reflect TCRdb's handling and not the investigators' own analysis. The sample table lists 550,000 or so distinct CDR3 sequences, about 12% of them with a count of one. Over 7% of the sample comes from the top ten.

The germline V gene provides CDR1 KGHSH and CDR2 LQKENI. The CDR3 goes from the cysteine to the phenylalanine over 20 residues. Of the read, only the CDR3 DNA is kept; its 60 bases are in frame from base 1. Relative to germline, V is missing 3 bases and J is missing 0 bases, with 13 bases of the junction outside any gene match. Details on this clonotype: The specificity of this receptor is unknown. Base-call qualities are not available, and no considerably larger clone is one nucleotide away.

Another study also made use of these data, one on T cells in Graves' hyperthyroidism and ophthalmopathy. Drawing on the second study: Stable Graves' hyperthyroidism was defined as the absence of progression to ophthalmopathy over 18 months of follow-up. Hyperthyroidism patients were newly diagnosed, had a disease duration of under 2 months, and were aged 18 to 65 years. Any patient with an uncontrolled infection, another autoimmune disease, pregnancy or lactation was excluded. Clinical symptoms, serum thyroxine and TRAb, thyroid ultrasound, and orbital computed tomography formed the basis for the diagnoses. The TCR CDR3 was subjected to a first round of RT-PCR using the HTBI primer set and the Qiagen OneStep RT-PCR kit. Most expanded thyroid clonotypes (frequency above 0.001) were also detected in blood, a finding suggesting that blood repertoires may reflect thyroid immune responses. A 13 V-J signature model separated ophthalmopathy from stable hyperthyroidism, with approximately 86% sensitivity and just under 84% specificity in cross-validation and 80%/75% in testing. In validation, progression to ophthalmopathy was predicted by the model with almost 71% sensitivity and roughly 76% specificity, a median of roughly six months before onset. TCR V-J signatures able to tell the groups apart were searched for in a discovery cohort of 90 to 100 patients, of whom more than 40 had Graves' ophthalmopathy and around 56 had stable Graves' hyperthyroidism. Whether ophthalmopathy could be predicted prospectively was tested in an independent validation cohort made up of roughly 19 hyperthyroidism patients plus 17 patients who later progressed to ophthalmopathy. The roughly 90 discovery patients were divided at random into training and test sets in a 7:3 ratio. The study also compared thyroid tissue and blood T-cell repertoires from more than five Graves' hyperthyroidism patients. After sampling, hyperthyroidism patients received methimazole starting at 30 mg daily, and ophthalmopathy patients received high-dose intravenous methylprednisolone. Libraries were constructed in a second round of multiplex PCR, after which size selection and purification were performed. Sequencing of the libraries was done on an Illumina HiSeq2000 using paired-end 100 bp reads. SOAPnuke was used to process the raw data, removing reads that contained adapters or uncalled bases, had a mean Phred below 15, or lacked an exact match to the constant primer or identifier. COPE v1.2.5 was used to merge high-quality paired reads, and clonotypes were defined as unique nucleotide sequences. Clonotypes were aligned to IMGT TRBV, TRBD and TRBJ reference segments using MiTCR v1.1. The analysis was restricted to V-J combinations with a frequency above 0.0001, which together covered 99.2% of the repertoires. The TCS score was defined as the ratio of F50 (clonal expansion) to E x V (chaos), calculated using BLOSUM62-based TCRdist between CDR3 peptides within each V-J. Welch's t-statistics and random forest reduced 500 to 650 V-J features to fewer than 15, which were used in a naive Bayes classifier (R e1071). No statistical method was used to fix the sample size in advance, and group allocation was not hidden from the investigators. TCR Vbeta CDR3 sequencing of roughly 140 peripheral blood samples (43 ophthalmopathy, over 70 hyperthyroidism and about 17 progressor patients) is reported in the paper.

This receptor was identified in a woman in her 30s with Graves disease. Donor details come from another sample of the same person, matched by shared clones. The sample was peripheral blood mononuclear cells (PBMCs), taken at new diagnosis, from a patient treated with antithyroid drugs. Recombination linked TRBV18 to TRBJ2-1; TRBD2 matches 11 bases in the middle. The DNA sequence follows: TGTGCCAGCTCACCGGTGGGTATGTCTAGCGGGAGGACCTCCTACAATGAGCAGTTCTTC. This codes for CASSPVGMSSGRTSYNEQFF. The entire variable domain, with the stretches around the CDR3 drawn from the reference TRBV18 and TRBJ2-1 proteins, is NAGVMQNPRHLVRRRGQEARLRCSPMKGHSHVYWYRQLPEEGLKFMVYLQKENIIDESGMPKERFSAEFPKEGPSILRIQQVVRGDSAAYFCASSPVGMSSGRTSYNEQFFGPGTRLTVL.